The subject of this entry is one TCR beta chain. Antigen: not known. Preparation of the TCRbeta library was carried out with unique molecular identifiers. TCRdb re-called the PCR reads through MiXCR, storing one row per CDR3 protein. The data contain roughly 120,000 distinct CDR3 sequences, around a tenth of them singletons. This CDR3 is 14 amino acids long. CDR1 is SGHRS and CDR2 is YFSETQ in the germline V gene. The V and J ends lost 4 bases and 5 bases respectively, with 12 bases between them. This entry comes from a study of T-cell reconstitution after alpha-beta-depleted transplantation in children. Study results and limitations: By about two months after transplant, alpha-beta T cells reportedly arose from several hundred graft clones that had expanded.

Material: PBMCs, obtained before TCRalphabeta/CD19-depleted stem cell transplant. The rearrangement joins TRBV5-1 to TRBJ1-4; D might be TRBD1 (5 bases). This receptor was obtained from a boy aged 2-9 years with acute lymphoblastic leukemia, due to receive a stem cell transplant. CDR3 region: CASSLQGLNEKLFF. The CDR3 DNA follows: TGCGCCAGCAGCCTCCAGGGCCTCAATGAAAAACTGTTTTTT.